Presented here are 24 T cell receptor beta chains from one specimen sequenced in a study of Graves' ophthalmopathy and Graves' hyperthyroidism. Amplification of TCR beta CDR3 regions used RNA transcripts. The library came from an HTBI-primed first-round RT-PCR and a second-round multiplex PCR. MiXCR, applied by TCRdb to the multiplex PCR reads, yields one record per CDR3 protein. The table has roughly 400,000 distinct CDR3 sequences, over 15% seen once. Sequenced sample: peripheral blood. The receptors were gathered from a woman aged 18-35 years with stable Graves' hyperthyroidism.

The rearrangement joins TRBV11-3 to TRBJ1-2, with D unclear. The length of the CDR3 is 12 residues. Germline CDR1 SGHNT, CDR2 YENEEA. Trimming pared 4 bases from V and 7 bases from J, leaving 10 bases between. CDR3 protein: CASSSVLGGYTF. In DNA, the CDR3 is TGTGCCAGCAGCTCTGTCTTGGGTGGCTACACCTTC.

This clonotype was counted between two and nine times. The chain is built from TRBV6-5 and TRBJ1-1; D unresolved. The V end was cut by 4 bases, the J end by 1 base, with 10 bases between. This CDR3 spans 14 amino acids. The V gene's germline CDR1 is MNHEY and CDR2 SVGAGI. The CDR3 sequence is CASSCSGGNTEAFF. The CDR3 nucleotides read TGTGCCAGCAGTTGCTCAGGCGGGAACACTGAAGCTTTCTTT.

This clonotype was seen at least ten times. The J gene is TRBJ2-7, the V gene TRBV19, with D possibly TRBD1 on 5 matching bases. The germline gives CDR1 LNHDA, CDR2 SQIVND (reference sequence). Trimming left V 3 bases short and J 7 bases short, with 19 bases between. CDR3 length: 15 residues. Written as DNA, the CDR3 is TGTGCCAGTAGTATTTTCCCCTCGACAGACCGGGAGCAGTACTTC. Its translation: CASSIFPSTDREQYF.

The sample holds many counts of this clonotype. The V and J genes are TRBV5-1 and TRBJ1-2; 10 bases align to TRBD1. Unmatched junction bases numbered 9, after V lost 4 bases and J lost 0 bases. Germline assignment: CDR1 SGHRS and CDR2 YFSETQ. This CDR3 has 17 amino acids. CDR3 residues: CASSPWDRGGSNYGYTF. The CDR3 nucleotides read TGCGCCAGCAGCCCCTGGGACAGGGGAGGATCTAACTATGGCTACACCTTC. Full variable domain (outside the CDR3, taken from reference TRBV5-1 and TRBJ1-2): KAGVTQTPRYLIKTRGQQVTLSCSPISGHRSVSWYQQTPGQGLQFLFEYFSETQRNKGNFPGRFSGRQFSNSRSEMNVSTLELGDSALYLCASSPWDRGGSNYGYTFGSGTRLTVV.

At least ten counts were recorded for this clonotype. The V gene is TRBV20-1, the J gene TRBJ2-4; TRBD1 is a possible D gene (6 bases). This CDR3 spans 14 amino acids. Germline-derived CDR1 and CDR2 are DFQATT and SNEGSKA (reference sequence). V was cut by 3 bases and J by 3 bases, with 12 bases left in between. The CDR3 is CSASKGVGKNIQYF. In nucleotides, the CDR3 is TGCAGTGCTAGTAAGGGGGTTGGCAAAAACATTCAGTACTTC.

There are many counts of this clonotype. The chain uses TRBV6-5 and TRBJ1-1; D is unresolved. This CDR3 contains 12 residues. Between the trimmed V and J ends, which lost 2 bases and 8 bases, there was a span of 9 bases. Germline-derived CDR1 and CDR2 are MNHEY and SVGAGI. DNA of the CDR3: TGTGCCAGCAGTTACGTTGCCCTCGAAGCTTTCTTT. Amino acids: CASSYVALEAFF.

This clonotype came up many times. The rearrangement joins TRBV7-2 to TRBJ1-2; tentative D call: TRBD1 (6 bases). V shed 4 bases and J shed 8 bases, with 20 bases lying between them. Germline-derived CDR1 and CDR2 are SGHTA and FQGNSA. This CDR3 contains 15 residues. This chain's CDR3 is CASSSIEGGPGGYTF. The DNA for the CDR3 is TGTGCCAGCAGCTCCATCGAAGGGGGTCCGGGAGGCTACACCTTC.

Many counts were recorded for this clonotype. The chain carries TRBV20-1 and TRBJ1-3, with no clear D. Trimming removed 1 base at V and 0 bases at J, with 13 bases between. Germline loops: CDR1 DFQATT, CDR2 SNEGSKA (reference sequence). CDR3 length: 16 residues. This CDR3 is CSARGGSLHSGNTIYF. The CDR3 DNA follows: TGCAGTGCTAGAGGAGGCAGCCTACACTCTGGAAACACCATATATTTT.

The rearrangement uses TRBV28 and TRBJ1-2; the D gene is possibly TRBD1 (5 bases). CDR3 length: 14 residues. Germline CDR1 reads MDHEN; CDR2 reads SYDVKM. Trimming shortened V by 6 bases and J by 7 bases, and 18 bases separated the two germline ends. Written as DNA, the CDR3 is TGTGCCAGCAGCCCATCGACGTGGGGCGCTGGCTACACCTTC. This encodes CASSPSTWGAGYTF.

This clonotype showed up many times. The chain joins TRBV10-2 to TRBJ1-1; D is undetermined. V was trimmed by 2 bases and J by 3 bases, leaving 10 bases between them. This CDR3 has 14 residues. Germline CDR1 and CDR2: WSHSY and SAAADI. As DNA, the CDR3 is TGCGCCAGCAGTGAGGGCACATCTCACACTGAAGCTTTCTTT. Residues: CASSEGTSHTEAFF.

This clonotype has a count of ten or more. The V call is TRBV4-1, the J call TRBJ1-5; D unresolved. Germline V gene sequence: CDR1 MGHRA, CDR2 YSYEKL. Trimming shortened V by 3 bases and J by 5 bases, and 14 bases separated the two germline ends. The CDR3 runs to 15 residues. The CDR3 sequence: CASSHSDGNDQPQHF. In DNA, the CDR3 is TGCGCCAGCAGCCATTCGGACGGAAATGATCAGCCCCAGCATTTT.

Ten or more counts support this clonotype. This chain joins TRBV27 and TRBJ1-2, with a tentative D call TRBD1 (6 bases). The germline gives CDR1 MNHEY, CDR2 SMNVEV (reference sequence). The CDR3 contains 13 residues. V was trimmed by 6 bases and J by 8 bases, leaving 16 bases between them. CDR3 sequence (DNA): TGTGCCAGCAGACGATGGGACAAGTGGGGCTACACCTTC. Residues: CASRRWDKWGYTF.

This clonotype came up many times. The chain uses TRBV24-1 and TRBJ1-1; perhaps TRBD1 as D (5 bases). Trimming cost V 3 bases and J 5 bases, with 18 bases left between them. CDR1 is KGHDR and CDR2 is SFDVKD in the germline V gene. The CDR3 covers 16 residues. CDR3 loop: CATSDDPGQLFTEAFF. CDR3 in DNA: TGTGCCACCAGTGATGACCCGGGGCAACTCTTTACTGAAGCTTTCTTT.

At least ten counts were recorded for this clonotype. J is TRBJ1-5 and V is TRBV6-1; no reliable D call. The CDR3 length is 15 residues. In germline, CDR1 is MNHNS, CDR2 SASEGT. The ends were cut back, 5 bases at V and 0 bases at J, with 11 bases in the middle. CDR3 nucleotide sequence: TGTGCCAGCAGTCCACTAGGACCTAGCAATCAGCCCCAGCATTTT. Translating gives CASSPLGPSNQPQHF.

Worth noting for this clonotype: This sequence may be a read error, since a much larger clone differs from it by one base. The gene calls are TRBV7-2 and TRBJ1-2, with 7 bases fitting TRBD1. The CDR3 totals 15 residues. From germline, CDR1 is SGHTA and CDR2 FQGNSA. CDR3 amino acids: CANSPQGQSVSGYTF. Written as DNA, the CDR3 is TGTGCCAACAGCCCACAGGGACAGTCCGTCAGTGGCTACACCTTC.

This clonotype was found many times. The J gene is TRBJ1-2, the V gene TRBV6-2 or TRBV6-3, with D possibly TRBD1 on 6 matching bases. Germline-derived CDR1 and CDR2 are MNHEY and SVGEGT. Trimming pared 6 bases from V and 8 bases from J, leaving 16 bases between. This CDR3 spans 13 amino acids. CDR3 region: CASSDRFAGGYTF. The CDR3 DNA is TGTGCCAGCAGCGACAGGTTCGCTGGGGGCTACACCTTC.

The chain recombines TRBV5-1 with TRBJ2-7, with D perhaps TRBD2 (6 bases). This CDR3 is 13 amino acids long. Germline CDR1 and CDR2: SGHRS and YFSETQ. V was trimmed by 0 bases and J by 11 bases, leaving 15 bases between them. The CDR3 DNA follows: TGCGCCAGCAGCTTGGCCCCGGGGGACCGGGAGTACTTC. This codes for CASSLAPGDREYF. Supplemented by reference TRBV5-1 and TRBJ2-7, the full variable domain reads KAGVTQTPRYLIKTRGQQVTLSCSPISGHRSVSWYQQTPGQGLQFLFEYFSETQRNKGNFPGRFSGRQFSNSRSEMNVSTLELGDSALYLCASSLAPGDREYFGPGTRLTVT.

This clonotype was seen many times. The rearrangement links TRBV4-2 to TRBJ2-7, with 7 bases lining up with TRBD1. With V trimmed by 4 bases and J by 0 bases, 6 bases remained unmatched. Germline loops: CDR1 LGHNA, CDR2 YNFKEQ. The CDR3 has 15 amino acids. The CDR3, as DNA: TGTGCCAGCAGCCTCCAGTCAGGGGGCTCCTACGAGCAGTACTTC. It specifies CASSLQSGGSYEQYF.

The V and J genes are TRBV12-3 or TRBV12-4 and TRBJ1-1, with 7 bases aligning to TRBD1. The CDR3 has 12 amino acids. V lost 6 bases, J lost 7 bases, and 5 bases stayed unmatched. The CDR3, as DNA: TGTGCCAGCAGCCAGGGACAGTTTGAAGCTTTCTTT. Residues: CASSQGQFEAFF.

In its sample, this clonotype was seen many times. V is TRBV2 and J is TRBJ1-1, with D unclear. The CDR3 extends over 14 amino acids. The germline CDR1 and CDR2 sequences are SNHLY and FYNNEI. With 4 bases removed from V and 11 bases from J, the gap between germline ends came to 20 bases. CDR3 sequence (DNA): TGTGCCAGCAGTGCCAGGTTGAATACGTGGTCGGCTTTCTTT. Translated: CASSARLNTWSAFF.

This clonotype was counted ten times or more. The chain employs TRBV11-1 and TRBJ1-2; 10 bases map to TRBD1. J was trimmed by 8 bases and V by 5 bases; bases with no gene match: 17. The CDR3 runs to 17 residues. Per germline, CDR1 SGHAT and CDR2 FQDESV (reference sequence). CDR3 nucleotide sequence: TGTGCCAGCAGCCTCAGCCTCGGGACAGGGGTTCGTTTGGGCTACACCTTC. Translated, it gives CASSLSLGTGVRLGYTF. Drawing the rest from reference TRBV11-1 and TRBJ1-2, the complete variable domain is EAEVAQSPRYKITEKSQAVAFWCDPISGHATLYWYRQILGQGPELLVQFQDESVVDDSQLPKDRFSAERLKGVDSTLKIQPAELGDSAMYLCASSLSLGTGVRLGYTFGSGTRLTVV.

This clonotype was picked up a small number of times. The chain links TRBV29-1 to TRBJ1-6; 9 bases align to TRBD1. V lost 5 bases, J lost 8 bases, and 7 bases stayed unmatched. The V gene's germline CDR1 is SQVTM and CDR2 ANQGSEA. The CDR3 spans 14 residues. This chain's CDR3 is CSVRGTGLYSPLHF. The CDR3, as DNA: TGCAGCGTTCGAGGGACAGGGCTATATTCACCCCTCCACTTT.

On this clonotype itself: A much larger clone differs by one base, so this may be a read error. The CDR3 end shows no conserved phenylalanine or tryptophan, and so a read error is likely. The chain joins TRBV11-1 to TRBJ2-4; weak D call: TRBD1 (6 bases). CDR3 length: 18 residues. In germline, CDR1 is SGHAT, CDR2 FQDESV (reference sequence). The ends were cut back, 5 bases at V and 0 bases at J, with 20 bases in the middle. The CDR3, as DNA: TGTGCCAGCAGCCCCCTAATGGGGGCAGAACTAGCCAAAAACATTCAGTACATC. Translation: CASSPLMGAELAKNIQYI.

This clonotype occurred many times. This sequence joins TRBV25-1 and TRBJ1-2; D may be TRBD1 (6 bases). The CDR3 spans 15 residues. Germline CDR1 is MGHDK and CDR2 is SYGVNS. The ends were cut back, 5 bases at V and 2 bases at J, with 15 bases in the middle. DNA of the CDR3: TGTGCCAGCAGTCGCACAGGGCGGTTAAACTATGGCTACACCTTC. Its translation: CASSRTGRLNYGYTF.